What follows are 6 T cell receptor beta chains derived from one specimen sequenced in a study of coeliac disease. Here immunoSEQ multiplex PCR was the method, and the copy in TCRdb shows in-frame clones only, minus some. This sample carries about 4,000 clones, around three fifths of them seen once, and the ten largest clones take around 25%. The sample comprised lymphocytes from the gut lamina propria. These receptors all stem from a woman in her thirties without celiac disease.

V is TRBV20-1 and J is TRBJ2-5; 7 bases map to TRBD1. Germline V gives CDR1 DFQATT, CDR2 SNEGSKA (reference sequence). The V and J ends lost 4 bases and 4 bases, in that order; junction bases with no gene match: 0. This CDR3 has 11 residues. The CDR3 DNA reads TGCAGTGCTAACAGGGGAGAGACCCAGTACTTC. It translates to CSANRGETQYF.

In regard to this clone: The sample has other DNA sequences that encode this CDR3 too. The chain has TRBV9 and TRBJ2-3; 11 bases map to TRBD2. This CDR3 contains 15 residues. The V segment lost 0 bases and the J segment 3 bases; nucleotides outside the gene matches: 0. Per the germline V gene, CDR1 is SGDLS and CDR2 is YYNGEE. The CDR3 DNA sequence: TGTGCCAGCAGCGTAGGACTAGCGGGGACAGATACGCAGTATTTT. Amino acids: CASSVGLAGTDTQYF.

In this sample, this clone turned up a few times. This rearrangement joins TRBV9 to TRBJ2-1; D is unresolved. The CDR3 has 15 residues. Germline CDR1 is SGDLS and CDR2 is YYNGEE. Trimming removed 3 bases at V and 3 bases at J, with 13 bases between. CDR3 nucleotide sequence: TGTGCCAGCAGCGGAGACACCGCCGTCTACAATGAGCAGTTCTTC. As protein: CASSGDTAVYNEQFF.

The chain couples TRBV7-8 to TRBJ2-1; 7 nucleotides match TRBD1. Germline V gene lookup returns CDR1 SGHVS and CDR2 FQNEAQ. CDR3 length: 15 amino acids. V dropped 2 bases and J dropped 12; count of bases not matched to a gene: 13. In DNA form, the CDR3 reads TGTGCCAGCAGCTTAAGAACCGACAGGGACCCGGGGCAGTTCTTC. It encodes CASSLRTDRDPGQFF.

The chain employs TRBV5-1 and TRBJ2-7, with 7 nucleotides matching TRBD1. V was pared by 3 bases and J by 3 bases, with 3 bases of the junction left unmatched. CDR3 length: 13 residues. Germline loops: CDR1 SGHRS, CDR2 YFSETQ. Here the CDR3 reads CASSSGQVYEQYF. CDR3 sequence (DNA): TGCGCCAGCAGCTCCGGACAGGTCTACGAGCAGTACTTC.

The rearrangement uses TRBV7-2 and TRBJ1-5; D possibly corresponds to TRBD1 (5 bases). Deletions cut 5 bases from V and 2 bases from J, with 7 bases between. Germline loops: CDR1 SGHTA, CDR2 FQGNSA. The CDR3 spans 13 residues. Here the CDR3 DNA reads TGTGCCAGCAGCGGCAGGGGCAATCAGCCCCAGCATTTT. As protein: CASSGRGNQPQHF.